The T cell receptor beta chain under discussion was sequenced for a study of blood T cell repertoires in COVID-19. Overall study context: Material from acute and convalescent COVID-19 was sourced from the United States, Italy and Spain. Sample material is recorded as cDNA or gDNA derived from T cells, B-cell-depleted T cells, or PBMCs.

The germline V and J ends were trimmed by 5 bases and 3 bases, with 17 bases remaining between them. CDR1 KGHSH and CDR2 LQKENI come from the germline V gene. CDR3 size: 15 residues. Original handling: Estimation of nucleated cell counts relied on the amplification of reference gene primers. Data came from immunoSEQ multiplex PCR; TCRdb stores just in-frame clones and leaves some out. D and trimming come from the DNA, and the V and J calls and clone size come from that table. The data show about 240,000 clones, around four fifths seen once. Material for sequencing was peripheral blood. The source of this sequence is a woman in her seventies with acute or convalescent COVID-19. The chain employs TRBV18 and TRBJ2-7; the D gene is possibly TRBD2 (6 bases). The CDR3 protein is CASSSTGTGLYEQYF. In DNA, the CDR3 is TGTGCCAGCTCATCTACCGGGACGGGACTCTACGAGCAGTACTTC.